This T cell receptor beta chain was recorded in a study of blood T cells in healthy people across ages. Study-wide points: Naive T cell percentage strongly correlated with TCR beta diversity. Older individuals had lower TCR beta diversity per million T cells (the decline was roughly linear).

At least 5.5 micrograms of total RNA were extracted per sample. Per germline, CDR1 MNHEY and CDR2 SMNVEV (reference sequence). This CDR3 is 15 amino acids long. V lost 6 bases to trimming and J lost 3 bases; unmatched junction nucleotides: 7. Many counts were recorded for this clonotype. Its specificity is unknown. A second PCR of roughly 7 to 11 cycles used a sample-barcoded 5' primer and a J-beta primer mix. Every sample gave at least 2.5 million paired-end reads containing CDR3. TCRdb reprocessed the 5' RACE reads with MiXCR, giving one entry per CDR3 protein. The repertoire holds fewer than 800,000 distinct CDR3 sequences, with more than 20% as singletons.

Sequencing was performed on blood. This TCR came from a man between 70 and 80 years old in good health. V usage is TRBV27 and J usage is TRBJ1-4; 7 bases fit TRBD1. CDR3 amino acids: CASSTGAGANEKLFF. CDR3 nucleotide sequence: TGTGCCAGCAGCACAGGGGCGGGGGCTAATGAAAAACTGTTTTTT.